This TCR beta chain comes out of a study of low-dose radiotherapy and immunotherapy resistance in tumors (dated by TCRdb to the early 2020s). About the investigation overall: Cohort 1 received 0.5 Gy per fraction every 2 weeks, with a prescribed total PTV dose of 6.5 Gy. For Cohort 2, the dose was 1 Gy per fraction given every two weeks, adding up to 13 Gy in total across 26 weeks. Nivolumab was administered intravenously as a 240 mg flat dose every two weeks, and ipilimumab was administered intravenously at 1 mg/kg every six weeks. Every two weeks, patients got intravenous cyclophosphamide at 200 mg/m2, given one day ahead of each radiation and immunotherapy administration. Starting on cycle 1 day 1, patients took 300 mg of aspirin by mouth once daily for four cycles. No randomization into treatment groups was done for the people taking part in the trial. Eight patients were included in the translational analysis, namely three from the first dose cohort plus the first five from the second dose cohort.

Per the publication, the time point label means: after trial treatment. This specimen's treatment or condition label, interpreted: LDRT plus nivolumab, ipilimumab, low-dose cyclophosphamide and aspirin (RACIN trial). Donors were enrolled in RACIN, a single-arm phase I dose-escalation trial combining nivolumab, ipilimumab, aspirin, low-dose cyclophosphamide and low-dose radiotherapy. Eligible patients had advanced, TIL-negative solid tumors. TCRdb lists the instrument as Illumina HiSeq 2500. First-strand cDNA was synthesized using Superscript III and a set of TRAV- and TRBV-specific primers, so that both TCRalpha and TCRbeta chains were covered. TCRs were amplified for 15 to 20 PCR cycles with Phusion, using a constant-region primer paired with the adapter attached to the V primers. Isolated mRNA was amplified with the MessageAmp II aRNA Amplification Kit, using a roughly 15-hour in vitro transcription at 37°C. The Dynabeads mRNA DIRECT Purification Kit was used to isolate mRNA for TCR sequencing. Indexed Illumina adapters were added in a second Phusion PCR of 25 to 30 cycles, and the PCR products were purified with AMPure XP beads. The authors' analysis ran thus. Custom Perl scripts were used to pool TCR sequences that encoded the same protein, to remove out-of-frame sequences, and to calculate the abundance of each clonotype. Any TCR sequence backed by just one read was left out of the analysis. Shannon entropy, Gini index, clonality, richness, and the frequency of TCRs shared between repertoires were included as repertoire metrics. TCRdb took the public reads, trimmed them with fastp at Q25, ran MiXCR for clone calling and kept in-frame beta chains. For every CDR3 protein sequence, its rows merge into one entry that carries the most common genes and DNA. V and J calls and clone size were set by TCRdb, not the authors. Across this sample there are some 57,000 distinct CDR3 sequences, with 23% seen only once. The ten largest clones add up to less than 7.5% of the sample.

Judged by its sample share, this clonotype qualifies as medium-sized (0.01 to 0.1%). Its cognate antigen has yet to be identified. Per-nucleotide qualities are absent, and no much larger clonotype sits a single base away. The germline V gene supplies CDR1 SGHRS and CDR2 YFSETQ. Measured from the cysteine to the phenylalanine, the CDR3 is 14 residues long. Here the CDR3 DNA is all that survives: 42 bases in frame from base 1. V is cut by 3 bases and J by 9 bases, and the space between the germline ends is 16 bases. The rearranged segments are TRBV5-1 and TRBJ2-1; the D gene is perhaps TRBD1 or TRBD2, as each covers 5 bases. The sequence derives from a male donor with prostate cancer. Specimen: PBMCs, collected after low-dose radiotherapy plus immunotherapy. The CDR3 in this case is CASSSSLGVAEQFF. The nucleotide sequence is given as TGCGCCAGCAGCTCGTCCCTGGGGGTGGCTGAGCAGTTCTTC. The CDR3, completed at both ends by the reference TRBV5-1 and TRBJ2-1 genes, gives the full variable domain KAGVTQTPRYLIKTRGQQVTLSCSPISGHRSVSWYQQTPGQGLQFLFEYFSETQRNKGNFPGRFSGRQFSNSRSEMNVSTLELGDSALYLCASSSSLGVAEQFFGPGTRLTVL.